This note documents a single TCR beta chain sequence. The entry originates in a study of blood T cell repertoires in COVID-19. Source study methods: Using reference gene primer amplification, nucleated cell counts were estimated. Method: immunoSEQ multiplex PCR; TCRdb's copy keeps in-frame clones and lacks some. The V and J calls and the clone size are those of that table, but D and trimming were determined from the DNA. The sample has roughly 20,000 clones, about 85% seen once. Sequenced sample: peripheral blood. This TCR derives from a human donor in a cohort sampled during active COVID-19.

The CDR3 coding sequence is TGTGCCAGCAGTCAATCAGCCGGGGAGCTGTTTTTT. This codes for CASSQSAGELFF. The V and J genes are TRBV6-2 or TRBV6-3 and TRBJ2-2; no clear D gene. Germline V gives CDR1 MNHEY, CDR2 SVGEGT. The V gene lost 5 bases and the J gene lost 6 bases, with 7 bases spanning the gap. The CDR3 has 12 residues.